The 20 T cell receptor beta chains in this list originate from one sample, sequenced in a study of OX40 agonist ivuxolimab in advanced cancers. Libraries were prepared by immunoSEQ multiplex PCR; TCRdb keeps only in-frame clonotypes and omits some of them. The sample contains about 41,000 clones, around 84% of which appear only once. Material: CD4+ or CD8+ T cells sorted from blood, obtained in a trial of the OX40 agonist ivuxolimab. These receptors were obtained from an adult with an advanced solid tumor such as melanoma, head and neck, liver or kidney cancer.

This clone was counted a single time. The chain links TRBV29-1 to TRBJ1-1, with 7 positions matching TRBD1. This CDR3 spans 12 amino acids. With V trimmed by 4 bases and J by 5 bases, 4 bases remained unmatched. Per the germline V gene, CDR1 is SQVTM and CDR2 is ANQGSEA. The CDR3 coding sequence is TGCAGCGTTGGACAGGGTGGAACTGAAGCTTTCTTT. Amino acids: CSVGQGGTEAFF.

This rearrangement joins TRBV9 to TRBJ2-5; D is unclear. Germline CDR1 is SGDLS and CDR2 is YYNGEE. V lost 0 bases and J 2 bases, leaving 11 bases between the germline ends. The CDR3 loop spans 15 amino acids. CDR3 region: CASSVGSSIQETQYF. CDR3 DNA: TGTGCCAGCAGCGTAGGGTCGTCCATTCAAGAGACCCAGTACTTC.

V and J are TRBV27 and TRBJ2-3, with 8 bases lining up with TRBD2. The CDR3 is 16 residues long. The germline V gene has CDR1 MNHEY and CDR2 SMNVEV (reference sequence). Trimming cost V 5 bases and J 2 bases; bases outside gene matches: 9. The CDR3 nucleotides are TGTGCCAGCAGTCACCGACTAGCGCCCTACACAGATACGCAGTATTTT. Its translation: CASSHRLAPYTDTQYF.

The chain recombines TRBV12-5 with TRBJ2-7, with 12 bases matching TRBD2. With V trimmed by 0 bases and J by 3 bases, 3 bases remained unmatched. CDR1 LGHNT and CDR2 FRNRAP come from the germline V gene. The CDR3 contains 16 residues. This CDR3 is CASGLVLAGGYYEQYF. CDR3 nucleotide sequence: TGTGCTAGTGGTTTGGTACTAGCGGGAGGCTACTACGAGCAGTACTTC.

This clone has a handful of counts. Distinct nucleotide sequences in the sample also encode this CDR3. The V and J genes are TRBV5-1 and TRBJ2-7, with 10 bases matching TRBD2. Losses at the gene ends were 0 bases for V and 6 bases for J; bases not matched to a gene: 6. This CDR3 is built from 15 residues. CDR1 and CDR2 from the germline V gene are SGHRS and YFSETQ. As DNA, the CDR3 is TGCGCCAGCAGCTTGGGAGCGGGGGGGCCGGGCGAGCAGTACTTC. It yields the protein CASSLGAGGPGEQYF.

A single count supports this clone. The genes are TRBV15 and TRBJ2-7; 9 bases are a match to TRBD1. The CDR3 has 13 amino acids. V was clipped by 6 bases and J by 4 bases; unmatched bases: 4. From germline, CDR1 is LNHNV and CDR2 YYDKDF (reference sequence). Here the CDR3 reads CATRMTGGYEQYF. CDR3 nucleotide sequence: TGTGCCACCAGAATGACAGGGGGATACGAGCAGTACTTC.

With regard to this clone: The junction shows a germline mismatch at one end, possibly a read error. Other nucleotide sequences from this sample produce the same CDR3. V and J are TRBV5-1 and TRBJ2-2; no clear D. This CDR3 contains 15 residues. Germline loops: CDR1 SGHRS, CDR2 YFSETQ. The CDR3 region has the DNA TGCGCCAGCAGCGAAGACACGCTAAACACCGGAGAGCTGTTTTTT. As protein: CASSEDTLNTGELFF.

V usage is TRBV7-2 and J usage is TRBJ2-7; D is ambiguous. The CDR3 extends over 13 amino acids. V lost 5 bases, J lost 3 bases, and 11 bases lay in between. Germline CDR1 SGHTA, CDR2 FQGNSA. This chain's CDR3 is CASSEEFYYEQYF. CDR3 nucleotides: TGTGCCAGCAGCGAAGAATTTTACTACGAGCAGTACTTC.

The CDR3 region is CASSLMAGSNNEQFF. CDR3 nucleotide sequence: TGTGCCAGCAGCTTAATGGCGGGATCTAACAATGAGCAGTTCTTC. The rearrangement joins TRBV7-2 to TRBJ2-1; D is perhaps TRBD2 (6 bases). There are 15 residues in the CDR3. CDR1 is SGHTA, CDR2 FQGNSA, per germline. V shed 2 bases and J shed 5 bases, with 13 bases lying between them.

The chain has TRBV12-5 and TRBJ2-6, with TRBD1 as a possible D gene (5 bases). The CDR3 is made up of 16 amino acids. Germline CDR1 is LGHNT and CDR2 is FRNRAP. V lost 0 bases and J 4 bases, leaving 10 bases between the germline ends. The DNA for the CDR3 is TGTGCTAGTGGTTTGGTACAAGGGGTCGGGGCCAACGTCCTGACTTTC. Its translation: CASGLVQGVGANVLTF.

The V call is TRBV9, the J call TRBJ1-4; D unresolved. Between the trimmed V and J ends, which lost 0 bases and 8 bases, there was a span of 11 bases. Germline CDR1 reads SGDLS; CDR2 reads YYNGEE. The CDR3 extends over 14 amino acids. The CDR3 nucleotides are TGTGCCAGCAGCGTAGATGGTCTGGAGGAAAAACTGTTTTTT. This translates into CASSVDGLEEKLFF.

The rearrangement joins TRBV13 to TRBJ2-6; 8 bases align to TRBD2. Looked up from germline, CDR1 is PRHDT and CDR2 is FYEKMQ (reference sequence). V was pared by 10 bases and J by 0 bases, with 8 bases of the junction left unmatched. The CDR3 is 16 residues long. CDR3 sequence reads: CATPGGASSGANVLTF. The CDR3 coding sequence is TGTGCCACCCCGGGAGGGGCGAGCTCTGGGGCCAACGTCCTGACTTTC.

The chain couples TRBV12-5 to TRBJ2-2; 8 nucleotides align to TRBD1. Trimming removed 6 bases from V and 4 bases from J; junction bases left unmatched: 7. CDR1 and CDR2 (germline): LGHNT, FRNRAP. The CDR3 extends over 15 amino acids. CDR3 in amino acids: CASGGRDRSTGELFF. The DNA of the CDR3 is TGTGCTAGTGGGGGCCGGGACAGGTCCACCGGGGAGCTGTTTTTT.

CDR3 DNA: TGTGCCAGCAGCCCCCCCCGCAACGAGCAGTACTTC. This sequence encodes CASSPPRNEQYF. The rearrangement uses TRBV7-3 and TRBJ2-7; D gene unclear. The CDR3 contains 12 residues. V was trimmed by 5 bases and J by 5 bases, leaving 10 bases between them. The germline V gene encodes CDR1 SGHTA and CDR2 FQGTGA.

The chain uses TRBV2 and TRBJ1-6; 9 nucleotides agree with TRBD1. This CDR3 region has 15 residues. CDR1 and CDR2 (germline): SNHLY, FYNNEI. This CDR3 reads CASGQGLTYNSPLHF. DNA of the CDR3: TGTGCTAGCGGACAGGGGTTAACCTATAATTCACCCCTCCACTTT.

The chain carries TRBV5-1 and TRBJ1-1, with TRBD1 matching 8 bases. The V gene's germline CDR1 is SGHRS and CDR2 YFSETQ. This CDR3 is built from 14 residues. Trimming removed 6 bases from V and 4 bases from J; junction bases left unmatched: 8. CDR3 coding DNA: TGCGCCAGCACCATACAGGGGGGTATCACTGAAGCTTTCTTT. It translates to CASTIQGGITEAFF.

The rearrangement uses TRBV5-8 and TRBJ1-1; D is unresolved. The germline V gene encodes CDR1 SGHTS and CDR2 YDEGEE. The CDR3 length is 12 residues. V shed 2 bases and J shed 4 bases, with 6 bases lying between them. The CDR3 region has the DNA TGTGCCAGCAGCTTTTATCCCACTGAAGCTTTCTTT. Translation: CASSFYPTEAFF.

The chain uses TRBV7-9 and TRBJ1-3; 8 bases align to TRBD1. This CDR3 has 19 residues. The V and J ends lost 0 bases and 0 bases, in that order; junction bases with no gene match: 10. Germline V gene data show CDR1 as SEHNR and CDR2 as FQNEAQ (reference sequence). This chain's CDR3 is CASSLARGQGSVSGNTIYF. The CDR3 DNA follows: TGTGCCAGCAGCTTAGCGCGAGGACAGGGCTCGGTCTCTGGAAACACCATATATTTT.

For this clone: The sample contains more than one DNA sequence encoding this CDR3. The chain joins TRBV7-9 to TRBJ2-3, with D unresolved. From germline, CDR1 is SEHNR and CDR2 FQNEAQ (reference sequence). CDR3 size: 12 residues. Trimming removed 5 bases at V and 0 bases at J, with 3 bases between. The CDR3 DNA follows: TGTGCCAGCAGCCTGAGCACAGATACGCAGTATTTT. Translating it yields CASSLSTDTQYF.

This sequence joins TRBV11-2 and TRBJ2-7, with D perhaps matching TRBD2 (7 bases). Per germline, CDR1 SGHAT and CDR2 FQNNGV. The CDR3 is made up of 14 amino acids. V gave up 5 bases and J gave up 6 bases, with 17 bases separating them. CDR3 amino acids: CASSVKGGGSEQYF. As DNA, the CDR3 is TGTGCCAGCAGCGTCAAGGGGGGCGGGAGCGAGCAGTACTTC.